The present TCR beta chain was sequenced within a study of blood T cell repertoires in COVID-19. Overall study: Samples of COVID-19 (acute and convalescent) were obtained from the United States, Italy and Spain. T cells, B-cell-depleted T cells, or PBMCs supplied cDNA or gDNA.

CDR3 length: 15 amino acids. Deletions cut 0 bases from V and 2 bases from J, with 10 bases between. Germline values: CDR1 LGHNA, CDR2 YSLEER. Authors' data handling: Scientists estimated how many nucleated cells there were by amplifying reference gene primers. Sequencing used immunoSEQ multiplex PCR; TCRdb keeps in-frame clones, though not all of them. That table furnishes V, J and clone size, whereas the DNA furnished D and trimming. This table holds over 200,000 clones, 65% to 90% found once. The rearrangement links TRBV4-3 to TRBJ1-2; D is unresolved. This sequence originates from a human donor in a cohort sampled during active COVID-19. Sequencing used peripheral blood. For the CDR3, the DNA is TGCGCCAGCAGCCAAGAACCCGGACTAAACTATGGCTACACCTTC. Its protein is CASSQEPGLNYGYTF.